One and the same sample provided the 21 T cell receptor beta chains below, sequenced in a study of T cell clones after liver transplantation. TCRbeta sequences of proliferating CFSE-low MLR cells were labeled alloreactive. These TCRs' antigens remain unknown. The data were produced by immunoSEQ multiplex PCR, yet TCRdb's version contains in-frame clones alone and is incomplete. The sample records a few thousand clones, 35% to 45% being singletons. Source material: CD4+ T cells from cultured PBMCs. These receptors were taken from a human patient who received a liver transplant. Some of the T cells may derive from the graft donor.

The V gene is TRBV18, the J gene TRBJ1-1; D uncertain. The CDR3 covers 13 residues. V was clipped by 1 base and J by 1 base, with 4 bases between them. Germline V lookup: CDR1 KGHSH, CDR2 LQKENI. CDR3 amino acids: CASSPLKNTEAFF. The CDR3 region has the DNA TGTGCCAGCTCACCACTCAAGAACACTGAAGCTTTCTTT.

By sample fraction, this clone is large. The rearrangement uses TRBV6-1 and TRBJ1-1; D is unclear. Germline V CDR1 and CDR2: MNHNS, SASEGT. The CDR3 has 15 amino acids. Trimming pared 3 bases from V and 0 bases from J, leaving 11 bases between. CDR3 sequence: CASSDSGSLNTEAFF. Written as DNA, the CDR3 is TGTGCCAGCAGTGACTCCGGTTCCCTGAACACTGAAGCTTTCTTT.

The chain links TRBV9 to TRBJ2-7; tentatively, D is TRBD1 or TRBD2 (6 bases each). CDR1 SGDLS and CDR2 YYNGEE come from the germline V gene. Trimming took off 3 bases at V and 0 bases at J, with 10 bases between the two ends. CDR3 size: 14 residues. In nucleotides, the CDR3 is TGTGCCAGCAGCGGGGGGGCGAGCTCCTACGAGCAGTACTTC. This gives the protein CASSGGASSYEQYF. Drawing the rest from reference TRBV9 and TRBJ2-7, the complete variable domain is DSGVTQTPKHLITATGQRVTLRCSPRSGDLSVYWYQQSLDQGLQFLIQYYNGEERAKGNILERFSAQQFPDLHSELNLSSLELGDSALYFCASSGGASSYEQYFGPGTRLTVT.

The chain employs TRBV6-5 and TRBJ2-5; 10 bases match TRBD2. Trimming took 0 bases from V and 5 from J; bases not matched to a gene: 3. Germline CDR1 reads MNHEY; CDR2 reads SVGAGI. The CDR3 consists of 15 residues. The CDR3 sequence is CASSYSSSGSETQYF. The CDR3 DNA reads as TGTGCCAGCAGTTACTCGTCTAGCGGGAGTGAGACCCAGTACTTC.

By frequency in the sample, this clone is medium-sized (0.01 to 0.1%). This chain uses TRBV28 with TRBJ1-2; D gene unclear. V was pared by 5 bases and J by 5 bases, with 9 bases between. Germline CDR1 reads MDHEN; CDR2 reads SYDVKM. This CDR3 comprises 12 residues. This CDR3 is CASSRNSYGYTF. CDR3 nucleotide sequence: TGTGCCAGCAGTCGCAATAGTTATGGCTACACCTTC.

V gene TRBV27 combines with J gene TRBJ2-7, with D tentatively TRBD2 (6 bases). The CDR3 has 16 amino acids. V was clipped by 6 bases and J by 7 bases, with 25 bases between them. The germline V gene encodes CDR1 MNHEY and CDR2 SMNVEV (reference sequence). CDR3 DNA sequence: TGTGCCAGCAGGCCTAACCCCCGGGACTTAGCACGGGAGCAGTACTTC. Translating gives CASRPNPRDLAREQYF.

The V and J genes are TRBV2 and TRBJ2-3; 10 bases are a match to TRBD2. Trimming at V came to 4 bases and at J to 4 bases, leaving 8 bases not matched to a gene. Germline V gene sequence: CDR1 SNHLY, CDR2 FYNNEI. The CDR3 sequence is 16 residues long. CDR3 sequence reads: CASSVLASGSPDTQYF. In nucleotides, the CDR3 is TGTGCCAGCAGTGTGTTGGCTAGCGGGAGTCCAGATACGCAGTATTTT.

DNA for the CDR3: TGCGCCACCGAAGTGAGCAGTGGGCCTGAGCAGTTCTTC. Its translation: CATEVSSGPEQFF. This chain joins TRBV10-2 and TRBJ2-1; D not resolved. V lost 10 bases and J 9 bases, leaving 19 bases between the germline ends. The germline V gene has CDR1 WSHSY and CDR2 SAAADI. The CDR3 has 13 residues.

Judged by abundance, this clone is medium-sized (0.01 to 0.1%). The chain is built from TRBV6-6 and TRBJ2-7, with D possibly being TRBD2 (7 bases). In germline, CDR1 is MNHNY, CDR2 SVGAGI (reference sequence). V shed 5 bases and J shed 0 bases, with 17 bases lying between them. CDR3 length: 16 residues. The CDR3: CASSGGGHLDSYEQYF. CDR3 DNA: TGTGCCAGCAGTGGCGGGGGACACCTAGACTCCTACGAGCAGTACTTC.

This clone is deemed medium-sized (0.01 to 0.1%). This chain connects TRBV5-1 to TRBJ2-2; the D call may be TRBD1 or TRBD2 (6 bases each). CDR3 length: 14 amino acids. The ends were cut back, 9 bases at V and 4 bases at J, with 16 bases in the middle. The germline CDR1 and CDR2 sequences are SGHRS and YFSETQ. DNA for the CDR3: TGCGCCACCTCAAGGGGGGTCCCCACCGGGGAGCTGTTTTTT. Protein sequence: CATSRGVPTGELFF.

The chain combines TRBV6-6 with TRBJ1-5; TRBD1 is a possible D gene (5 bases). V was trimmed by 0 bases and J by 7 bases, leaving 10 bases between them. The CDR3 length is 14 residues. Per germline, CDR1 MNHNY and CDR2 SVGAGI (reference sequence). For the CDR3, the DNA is TGTGCCAGCAGTTACTCCAGGGTGGGGCAGCCCCAGCATTTT. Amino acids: CASSYSRVGQPQHF.

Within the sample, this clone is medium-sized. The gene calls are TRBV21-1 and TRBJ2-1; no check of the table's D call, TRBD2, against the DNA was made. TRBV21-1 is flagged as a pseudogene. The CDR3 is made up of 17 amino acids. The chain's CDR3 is CAGQDSYSGRKYNEQFF. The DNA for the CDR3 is TGTGCCGGGCAAGACAGTTATAGCGGGAGAAAATACAATGAGCAGTTCTTC.

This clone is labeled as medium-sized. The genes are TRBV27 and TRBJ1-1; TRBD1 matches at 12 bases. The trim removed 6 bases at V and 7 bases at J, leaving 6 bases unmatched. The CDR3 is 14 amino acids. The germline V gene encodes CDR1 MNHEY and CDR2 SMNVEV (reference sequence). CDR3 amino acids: CASSRDRGLGEAFF. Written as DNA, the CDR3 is TGTGCCAGCAGCCGGGACAGGGGGCTTGGTGAAGCTTTCTTT.

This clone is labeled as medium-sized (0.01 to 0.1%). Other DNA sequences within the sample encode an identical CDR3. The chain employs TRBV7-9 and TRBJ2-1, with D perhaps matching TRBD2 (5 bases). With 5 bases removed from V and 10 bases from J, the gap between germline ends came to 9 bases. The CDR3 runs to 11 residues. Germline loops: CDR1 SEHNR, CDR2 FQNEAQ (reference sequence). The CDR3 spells CASSPWEEQFF. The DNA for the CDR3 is TGTGCCAGCAGCCCTTGGGAGGAGCAGTTCTTC.

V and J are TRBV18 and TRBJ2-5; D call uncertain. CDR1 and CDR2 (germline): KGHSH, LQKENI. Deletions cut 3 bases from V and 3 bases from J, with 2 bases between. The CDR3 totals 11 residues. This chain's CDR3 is CASSPEETQYF. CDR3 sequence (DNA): TGTGCCAGCTCACCCGAAGAGACCCAGTACTTC. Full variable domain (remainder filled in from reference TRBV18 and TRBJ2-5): NAGVMQNPRHLVRRRGQEARLRCSPMKGHSHVYWYRQLPEEGLKFMVYLQKENIIDESGMPKERFSAEFPKEGPSILRIQQVVRGDSAAYFCASSPEETQYFGPGTRLLVL.

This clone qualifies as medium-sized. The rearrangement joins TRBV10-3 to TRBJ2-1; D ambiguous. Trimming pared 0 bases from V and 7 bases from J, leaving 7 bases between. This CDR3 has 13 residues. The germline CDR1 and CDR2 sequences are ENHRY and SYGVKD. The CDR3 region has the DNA TGTGCCATCAGTGAGTCGACTTTTAATGAGCAGTTCTTC. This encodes CAISESTFNEQFF.

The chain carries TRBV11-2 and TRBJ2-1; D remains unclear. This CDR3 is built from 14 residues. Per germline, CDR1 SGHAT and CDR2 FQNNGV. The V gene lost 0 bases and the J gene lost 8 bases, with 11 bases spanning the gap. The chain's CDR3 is CASSLDAWRDEQFF. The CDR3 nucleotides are TGTGCCAGCAGCTTAGATGCCTGGAGAGATGAGCAGTTCTTC.

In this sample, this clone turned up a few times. CDR3 DNA: TGTGCCAGCAGCAAAGGGACGGCGGCCGGGGAGCTGTTTTTT. It yields the protein CASSKGTAAGELFF. The chain uses TRBV21-1 and TRBJ2-2. TRBV21-1 represents a pseudogene. The CDR3 has 14 amino acids.

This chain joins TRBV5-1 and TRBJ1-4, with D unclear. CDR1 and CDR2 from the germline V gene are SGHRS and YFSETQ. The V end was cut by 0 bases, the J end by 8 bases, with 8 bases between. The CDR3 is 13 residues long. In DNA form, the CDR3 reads TGCGCCAGCAGCTTGGATTACACAGAAAAACTGTTTTTT. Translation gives CASSLDYTEKLFF.

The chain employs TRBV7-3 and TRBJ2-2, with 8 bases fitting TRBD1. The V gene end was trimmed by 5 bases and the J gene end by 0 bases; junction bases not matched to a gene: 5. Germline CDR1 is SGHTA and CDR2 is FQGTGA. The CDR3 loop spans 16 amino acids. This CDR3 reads CASSLPGQANTGELFF. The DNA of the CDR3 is TGTGCCAGCAGCCTTCCGGGACAGGCGAACACCGGGGAGCTGTTTTTT.

The chain's CDR3 is CASSEVGGEQFF. CDR3 DNA: TGTGCCAGCAGTGAAGTGGGGGGTGAGCAGTTCTTC. The rearrangement links TRBV2 to TRBJ2-1, with D possibly matching TRBD2 (6 bases). This CDR3 region has 12 residues. The germline gives CDR1 SNHLY, CDR2 FYNNEI. Deletions cut 1 base from V and 9 bases from J, with 7 bases between. Together with reference TRBV2 and TRBJ2-1, the CDR3 gives the full variable domain: EPEVTQTPSHQVTQMGQEVILRCVPISNHLYFYWYRQILGQKVEFLVSFYNNEISEKSEIFDDQFSVERPDGSNFTLKIRSTKLEDSAMYFCASSEVGGEQFFGPGTRLTVL.